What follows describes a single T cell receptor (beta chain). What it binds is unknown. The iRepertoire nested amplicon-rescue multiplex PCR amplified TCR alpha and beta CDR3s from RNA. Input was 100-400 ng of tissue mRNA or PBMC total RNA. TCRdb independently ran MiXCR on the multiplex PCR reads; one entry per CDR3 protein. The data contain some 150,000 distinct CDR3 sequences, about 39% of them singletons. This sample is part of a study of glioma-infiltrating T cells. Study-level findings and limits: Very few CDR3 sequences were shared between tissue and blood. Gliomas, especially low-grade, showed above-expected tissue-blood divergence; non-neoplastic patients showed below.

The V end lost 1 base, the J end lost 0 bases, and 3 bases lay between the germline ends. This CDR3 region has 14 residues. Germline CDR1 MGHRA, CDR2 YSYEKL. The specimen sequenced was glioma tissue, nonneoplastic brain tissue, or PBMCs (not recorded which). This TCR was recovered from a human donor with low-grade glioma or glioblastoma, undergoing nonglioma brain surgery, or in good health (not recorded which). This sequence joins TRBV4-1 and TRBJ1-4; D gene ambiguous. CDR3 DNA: TGCGCCAGCAGCCAAGTTGCAACTAATGAAAAACTGTTTTTT. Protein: CASSQVATNEKLFF.